These 18 T cell receptor beta chains came from one sample sequenced in a study of blood T cells in healthy people across ages. A sample-barcoded 5' primer and a J-beta primer mix were used in a second PCR of about 7 to 12 cycles. From the 5' RACE reads, TCRdb called clonotypes with MiXCR, one entry per CDR3 protein. Here the sample spans hundreds of thousands of distinct CDR3 sequences, around 20% being singletons. The sequenced sample consisted of blood. The receptor set was obtained from a man between 65 and 85 years old in good health.

The chain is built from TRBV23-1 and TRBJ2-7, with D possibly TRBD1 on 6 matching bases. TRBV23-1 carries the ORF label, with uncertain function. The V end was cut by 4 bases, the J end by 7 bases, with 26 bases between. This CDR3 contains 17 residues. This CDR3 is CASSLRDINSGSYEQYF. The DNA for the CDR3 is TGCGCCAGCAGTCTCCGGGACATTAATTCGGGATCGTATGAGCAGTACTTC.

This clonotype turned up a few times. The chain carries TRBV7-6 and TRBJ2-5; 8 bases agree with TRBD2. The J call may be mistaken, given a closer DNA end match to TRBJ2-1. CDR1 and CDR2 (germline): SGHVS, FNYEAQ. The CDR3 runs 15 residues. The CDR3 spells CASSPLAGSNYEQFF. As DNA, the CDR3 is TGTGCCAGCAGCCCTCTAGCGGGTAGTAATTATGAGCAGTTCTTC.

The chain employs TRBV5-6 and TRBJ2-7; D remains ambiguous. This CDR3 comprises 14 residues. Trimming took off 3 bases at V and 2 bases at J, with 12 bases between the two ends. CDR1 SGHDT and CDR2 YYEEEE come from the germline V gene. CDR3 DNA sequence: TGTGCCAGCAGCTCGGAACTTCTCCCCTACGAGCAGTACTTC. It codes for CASSSELLPYEQYF.

This clonotype was recorded a few times. This rearrangement joins TRBV12-3 or TRBV12-4 to TRBJ1-6, with 7 nucleotides matching TRBD1. The CDR3 has 15 amino acids. J gave up 8 bases and V 5 bases, and 9 bases lay outside the gene matches. CDR3 amino acids: CASSPKGGQYSPLHF. CDR3 nucleotides: TGTGCCAGCAGTCCCAAGGGGGGACAGTATTCACCCCTCCACTTT.

This clonotype was seen once. This chain links TRBV20-1 with TRBJ2-3, with TRBD2 identical over 9 bases. The CDR3 runs 16 residues. CDR1 and CDR2 from the germline V gene are DFQATT and SNEGSKA (reference sequence). The J segment lost 4 bases and the V segment lost 2 bases, leaving 10 bases of the junction unmatched. In nucleotides, the CDR3 is TGCAGTGCTAGACCCCAGGTAGCGGGAGTCCCAGATACGCAGTATTTT. Translating it yields CSARPQVAGVPDTQYF.

In its sample, this clonotype was seen a few times. The chain is built from TRBV7-9 and TRBJ2-3; 14 bases match TRBD2. With 4 bases clipped from V and 5 bases from J, the junction kept 8 bases outside the gene matches. The CDR3 sequence is 17 residues long. The V gene's germline CDR1 is SEHNR and CDR2 FQNEAQ (reference sequence). The CDR3 spells CASSSGTSGSGGDTQYF. The CDR3 nucleotides read TGTGCCAGCAGCTCCGGGACTAGCGGGAGTGGGGGAGATACGCAGTATTTT.

This sequence joins TRBV7-7 and TRBJ2-3; maybe TRBD2 (6 bases). CDR1 and CDR2 from the germline V gene are SSHAT and FNYEAQ (reference sequence). V was trimmed by 5 bases and J by 4 bases, leaving 22 bases between them. The CDR3 is made up of 17 amino acids. In DNA form, the CDR3 reads TGTGCCAGCAGCCCCCTAGGTTTCGGGAGTACCCCAGATACGCAGTATTTT. It is translated as CASSPLGFGSTPDTQYF.

This clonotype was observed a few times. The V and J genes are TRBV20-1 and TRBJ2-5; 7 bases agree with TRBD1. The J segment lost 5 bases and the V segment lost 0 bases, leaving 18 bases of the junction unmatched. The CDR3 loop spans 18 amino acids. In germline, CDR1 is DFQATT, CDR2 SNEGSKA (reference sequence). For the CDR3, the DNA is TGCAGTGCTAGAGATACCGTCCAACAGGGGAATAGCGCTGAGACCCAGTACTTC. Amino acids: CSARDTVQQGNSAETQYF.

The chain recombines TRBV20-1 with TRBJ2-5; tentatively, D is TRBD2 (5 bases). The J call may be faulty, since TRBJ2-7 better matches the DNA end. The CDR3 spans 12 residues. CDR1 is DFQATT and CDR2 is SNEGSKA in the germline V gene (reference sequence). This chain's CDR3 is CSATPRDGEQYF. CDR3 bases: TGCAGTGCCACCCCGAGGGATGGCGAGCAGTACTTC.

This clonotype has just a few counts. The V and J genes are TRBV7-9 and TRBJ2-5, with D possibly TRBD2 on 5 matching bases. The CDR3 totals 15 residues. CDR1 and CDR2 from the germline V gene are SEHNR and FQNEAQ (reference sequence). V was clipped by 5 bases and J by 2 bases, with 15 bases between them. The CDR3 DNA follows: TGTGCCAGCAGCCCGGACTGGAACTGGCAAGAGACCCAGTACTTC. Residues: CASSPDWNWQETQYF.

The sample holds a few counts of this clonotype. V usage is TRBV20-1 and J usage is TRBJ1-1; weak D call: TRBD1 (6 bases). V shed 0 bases and J shed 5 bases, with 13 bases lying between them. The CDR3 has 14 residues. The germline V gene has CDR1 DFQATT and CDR2 SNEGSKA (reference sequence). The CDR3 sequence: CSARDTGRGTEAFF. CDR3 nucleotides: TGCAGTGCTAGAGATACAGGGAGGGGGACTGAAGCTTTCTTT.

V usage is TRBV4-3 and J usage is TRBJ2-7, with D possibly TRBD1 on 6 matching bases. V gave up 0 bases and J gave up 5 bases, with 11 bases separating them. Germline V gives CDR1 LGHNA, CDR2 YSLEER. CDR3 length: 14 residues. The CDR3 DNA follows: TGCGCCAGCAGCCAAGATCGGGACACCAACGAGCAGTACTTC. This sequence encodes CASSQDRDTNEQYF.

The chain employs TRBV12-3 or TRBV12-4 and TRBJ1-4; tentatively, D is TRBD1 (6 bases). V was pared by 5 bases and J by 5 bases, with 9 bases between. This CDR3 comprises 13 residues. The CDR3 nucleotides are TGTGCCAGCAGTCGACAGGTAAATGAAAAACTGTTTTTT. The encoded protein is CASSRQVNEKLFF.

This clonotype was seen more than once but under ten times. This rearrangement joins TRBV3-1 to TRBJ2-4; D may match TRBD1 or TRBD2 (5 bases each). CDR3 length equals 14 residues. Trimming pared 3 bases from V and 0 bases from J, leaving 6 bases between. Germline CDR1 reads LGHDT; CDR2 reads YNNKEL (reference sequence). The CDR3: CASSQGEAKNIQYF. CDR3 in DNA: TGTGCCAGCAGCCAGGGGGAAGCCAAAAACATTCAGTACTTC.

This clonotype was counted between two and nine times. A much more abundant neighbour one base away suggests this may be a read error. This rearrangement joins TRBV20-1 to TRBJ2-1; a possible D gene is TRBD2 (7 bases). The CDR3 loop spans 19 amino acids. The V end lost 5 bases, the J end lost 6 bases, and 32 bases lay between the germline ends. CDR1 is DFQATT and CDR2 is SNEGSKA in the germline V gene (reference sequence). The CDR3: CSASRQAKLSLGTTNEQFF. The CDR3 region has the DNA TGCAGTGCTTCCCGACAGGCCAAGCTTTCATTAGGGACTACCAATGAGCAGTTCTTC.

This clonotype showed up many times. The chain employs TRBV5-1 and TRBJ2-5; TRBD2 is a possible D gene (5 bases). Looked up from germline, CDR1 is SGHRS and CDR2 is YFSETQ. V dropped 0 bases and J dropped 5 bases, with 11 bases sitting between them. The CDR3 is made up of 14 amino acids. The CDR3 DNA sequence: TGCGCCAGCAGCTTGGACGGTAGCGATGAGACCCAGTACTTC. It yields the protein CASSLDGSDETQYF.

This clonotype was seen repeatedly, ten times or more. This chain connects TRBV6-2 or TRBV6-3 to TRBJ2-7, with 7 bases aligning to TRBD2. The length of the CDR3 is 14 residues. Germline trimming cut 9 bases from V and 4 bases from J; bases unmatched to any gene: 12. The germline gives CDR1 MNHEY, CDR2 SVGEGT. The CDR3 loop is CASSGAGKKYEQYF. CDR3 in DNA: TGTGCCAGTTCCGGAGCGGGAAAGAAGTACGAGCAGTACTTC.

The chain is built from TRBV6-5 and TRBJ2-3; TRBD1 aligns across 7 bases. CDR1 is MNHEY and CDR2 is SVGAGI in the germline V gene. The CDR3 is 14 amino acids. The junction had 11 bases not matched to a gene; V was cut back by 6 bases and J by 8 bases. CDR3: CASRRQGRTPTQYF. The DNA of the CDR3 is TGTGCCAGCAGAAGACAGGGAAGGACTCCTACGCAGTATTTT.